Following are 14 T cell receptor beta chains from one sample sequenced in a study of PD-1 blockade in classical Hodgkin lymphoma. Profiled with immunoSEQ multiplex PCR; TCRdb holds only in-frame clones, not every one. The table includes approximately 99,000 clones, 80% to 90% detected once. After autologous stem cell transplantation all patients relapsed, and prior brentuximab vedotin exposure differed between cohorts. This material consisted of peripheral blood mononuclear cells (PBMCs), taken before the second cycle of nivolumab. All receptors derive from a human donor with classical Hodgkin lymphoma.

V gene TRBV28 combines with J gene TRBJ1-3; a weak D match, TRBD1 (5 bases). Germline V gives CDR1 MDHEN, CDR2 SYDVKM. The CDR3 is 15 residues long. Trimming took off 6 bases at V and 0 bases at J, with 12 bases between the two ends. The CDR3 bases are TGTGCCAGCAGCCGGGACGCCAACTCTGGAAACACCATATATTTT. Its translation: CASSRDANSGNTIYF.

The chain recombines TRBV19 with TRBJ1-2, with 8 bases matching TRBD1. Germline values: CDR1 LNHDA, CDR2 SQIVND (reference sequence). V trimming: 7 bases; J trimming: 5 bases; junction bases outside the gene matches: 6. The CDR3 runs to 13 residues. CDR3 amino acids: CASTATGEYGYTF. CDR3 DNA: TGTGCCAGTACCGCGACAGGGGAGTATGGCTACACCTTC.

This clone was counted a single time. This chain uses TRBV9 with TRBJ2-3, with TRBD2 identical over 10 bases. Trimming removed 0 bases from V and 5 bases from J; junction bases left unmatched: 6. The CDR3 covers 16 residues. The germline V gene has CDR1 SGDLS and CDR2 YYNGEE. Here the CDR3 reads CASSVAAGGSGDTQYF. CDR3 nucleotide sequence: TGTGCCAGCAGCGTAGCAGCGGGAGGGTCGGGAGATACGCAGTATTTT.

V gene TRBV29-1 combines with J gene TRBJ1-1, with D perhaps TRBD1 (5 bases). Germline-derived CDR1 and CDR2 are SQVTM and ANQGSEA. The V gene lost 8 bases and the J gene lost 2 bases, with 9 bases spanning the gap. The length of the CDR3 is 11 residues. The CDR3 coding sequence is TGCAGCTCGACAGATAACACTGAAGCTTTCTTT. Translation: CSSTDNTEAFF.

In its sample, this clone was seen once. The CDR3 protein is CASSDLLQGGVTEAFF. For the CDR3, the DNA is TGTGCCAGCAGTGATCTGCTCCAGGGGGGCGTAACTGAAGCTTTCTTT. The chain uses TRBV2 and TRBJ1-1; 7 positions agree with TRBD1. The CDR3 covers 16 residues. Germline-derived CDR1 and CDR2 are SNHLY and FYNNEI. With 3 bases clipped from V and 5 bases from J, the junction kept 12 bases outside the gene matches.

The J gene is TRBJ2-5, the V gene TRBV10-3; the D is unclear. The ends were cut back, 4 bases at V and 5 bases at J, with 11 bases in the middle. The CDR3 is made up of 13 amino acids. The germline CDR1 and CDR2 sequences are ENHRY and SYGVKD. In DNA, the CDR3 is TGTGCCATCAGTGGGCCCGATCGGGAGACCCAGTACTTC. It is translated as CAISGPDRETQYF.

The V and J genes are TRBV25-1 and TRBJ2-7; 7 nucleotides line up with TRBD2. CDR3 length equals 17 residues. CDR1 is MGHDK, CDR2 SYGVNS, per germline. Germline trimming cut 3 bases from V and 4 bases from J; bases unmatched to any gene: 15. The CDR3 is CASSDHNTAGVWYEQYF. CDR3 DNA: TGTGCCAGCAGTGACCACAACACGGCGGGAGTATGGTACGAGCAGTACTTC.

The J gene is TRBJ2-2, the V gene TRBV6-4; no clear D. V was trimmed by 8 bases and J by 6 bases, leaving 19 bases between them. From germline, CDR1 is MRHNA and CDR2 SNTAGT. This CDR3 is 15 amino acids long. CDR3 DNA: TGTGCCAGCTCAGATGGCGCCTCAGAGGCCGGGGAGCTGTTTTTT. Translated: CASSDGASEAGELFF.

The chain has TRBV30 and TRBJ1-2; no reliable D call. With 0 bases removed from V and 4 bases from J, the gap between germline ends came to 9 bases. This CDR3 has 13 amino acids. Germline V gene lookup returns CDR1 GTSNPN and CDR2 SVGIG (reference sequence). The CDR3 DNA reads as TGTGCCTGGAGTGTAAAGGCAGGCTATGGCTACACCTTC. Its protein is CAWSVKAGYGYTF.

The chain links TRBV30 to TRBJ2-2; D possibly corresponds to TRBD2 (6 bases). Between the trimmed V and J ends, which lost 2 bases and 7 bases, there was a span of 17 bases. This CDR3 comprises 15 residues. Germline V CDR1 and CDR2: GTSNPN, SVGIG (reference sequence). CDR3 loop: CAWSPTTSFLGELFF. The CDR3 region has the DNA TGTGCCTGGAGTCCGACAACTAGCTTCCTCGGGGAGCTGTTTTTT.

The V and J genes are TRBV13 and TRBJ2-7; 7 nucleotides line up with TRBD2. V lost 4 bases, J lost 3 bases, and 12 bases stayed unmatched. Germline CDR1 PRHDT, CDR2 FYEKMQ (reference sequence). The CDR3 contains 16 residues. The CDR3 is CASSSLWSGKGYEQYF. The CDR3 DNA reads as TGTGCCAGCAGCTCCCTATGGAGCGGGAAAGGCTACGAGCAGTACTTC.

The rearrangement joins TRBV30 to TRBJ2-7; D is possibly TRBD2 (5 bases). Germline V CDR1 and CDR2: GTSNPN, SVGIG (reference sequence). The CDR3 is 11 residues long. With 2 bases removed from V and 9 bases from J, the gap between germline ends came to 11 bases. CDR3 protein: CAWSPGRAQYF. The DNA for the CDR3 is TGTGCCTGGAGTCCCGGGCGGGCGCAGTACTTC.

The genes are TRBV27 and TRBJ2-1; 10 bases fit TRBD2. Losses at the gene ends were 8 bases for V and 5 bases for J; bases not matched to a gene: 12. Germline V CDR1 and CDR2: MNHEY, SMNVEV (reference sequence). This CDR3 comprises 16 residues. CDR3 nucleotide sequence: TGTGCCAGCGGGTTCGTCAGGACTAGCGGACACAATGAGCAGTTCTTC. Amino acid sequence: CASGFVRTSGHNEQFF.

The chain is built from TRBV11-2 and TRBJ1-1; D gene uncertain. The CDR3 is 16 amino acids. Germline loops: CDR1 SGHAT, CDR2 FQNNGV. V lost 5 bases to trimming and J lost 4 bases, with 20 bases between them. CDR3 sequence: CASSEQVWSEGTEAFF. CDR3 DNA sequence: TGTGCCAGCAGCGAGCAGGTGTGGAGCGAGGGCACTGAAGCTTTCTTT.